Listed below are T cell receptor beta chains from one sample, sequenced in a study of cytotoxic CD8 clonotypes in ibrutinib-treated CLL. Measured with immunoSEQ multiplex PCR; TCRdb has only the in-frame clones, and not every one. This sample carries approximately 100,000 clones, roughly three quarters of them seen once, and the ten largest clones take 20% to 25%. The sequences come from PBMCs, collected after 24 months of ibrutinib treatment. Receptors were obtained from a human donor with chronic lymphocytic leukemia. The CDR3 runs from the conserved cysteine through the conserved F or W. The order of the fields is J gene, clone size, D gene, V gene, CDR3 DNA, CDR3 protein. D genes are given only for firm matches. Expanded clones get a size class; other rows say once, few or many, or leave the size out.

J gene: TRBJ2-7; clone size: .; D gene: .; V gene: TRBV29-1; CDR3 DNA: TGCAGTGGAACCACAGGAACCTACGAGCAGTACTTC; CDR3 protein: CSGTTGTYEQYF
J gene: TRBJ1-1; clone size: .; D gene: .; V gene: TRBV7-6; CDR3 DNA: TGTGCCAGCAGCCCACAACAGGGTTCGTCGAACACTGAAGCTTTCTTT; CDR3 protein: CASSPQQGSSNTEAFF
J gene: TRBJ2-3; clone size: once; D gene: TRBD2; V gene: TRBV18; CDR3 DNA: TGTGCCAGCTCACCAATTGTCTCTAGCGGTAAACTCACAGATACGCAGTATTTT; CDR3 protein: CASSPIVSSGKLTDTQYF
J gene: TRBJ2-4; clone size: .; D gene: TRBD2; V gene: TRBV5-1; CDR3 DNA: TGCGCCAGCAGCTTGGGGGATAGCGGGGACATTCAGTACTTC; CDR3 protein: CASSLGDSGDIQYF
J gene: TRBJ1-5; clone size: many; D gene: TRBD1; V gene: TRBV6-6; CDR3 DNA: TGTGCCAGCATCTACTCCCGGACAGGGGGCTTGCAGCCCCAGCATTTT; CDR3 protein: CASIYSRTGGLQPQHF
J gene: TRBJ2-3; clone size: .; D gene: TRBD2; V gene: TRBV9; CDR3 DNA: TGTGCCAGCAGCGTAGAGGGATACCTGACGGGAGGGCCCACCGATACGCAGTATTTT; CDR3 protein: CASSVEGYLTGGPTDTQYF
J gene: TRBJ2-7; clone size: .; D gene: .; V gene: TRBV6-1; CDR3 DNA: TGTGCCACGGGGAGGGGGATCTACGAGCAGTACTTC; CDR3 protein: CATGRGIYEQYF
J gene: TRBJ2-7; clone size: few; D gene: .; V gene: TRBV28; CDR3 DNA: TGTGCCAGCAGTCCAGAGATCTCCTACGAGCAGTACTTC; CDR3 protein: CASSPEISYEQYF
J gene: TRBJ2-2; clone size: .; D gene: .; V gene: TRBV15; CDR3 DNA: TGTGCCACCAGCAGAGGCCGGGGAGCGGTGAACACCGGGGAGCTGTTTTTT; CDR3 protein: CATSRGRGAVNTGELFF
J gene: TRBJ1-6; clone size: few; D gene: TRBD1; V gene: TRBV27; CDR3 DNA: TGTGCCAGCAGAGGCGACAGGGAATCTTCACCCCTCCACTTT; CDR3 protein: CASRGDRESSPLHF
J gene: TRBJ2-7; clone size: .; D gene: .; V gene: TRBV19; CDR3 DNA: TGTGCCAGTAGTGGCCCCCCTTGGCCCCTTAGCTCCTACGAGCAGTACTTC; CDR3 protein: CASSGPPWPLSSYEQYF
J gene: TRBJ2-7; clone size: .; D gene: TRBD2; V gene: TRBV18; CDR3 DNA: TGTGCCAGCTCACCCGGGACTACCCGCTACGAGCAGTACTTC; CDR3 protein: CASSPGTTRYEQYF
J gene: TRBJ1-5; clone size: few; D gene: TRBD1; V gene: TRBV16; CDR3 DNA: TGTGCCAGCAGCCCTGACAGGGGAATTCAGCCCCAGCATTTT; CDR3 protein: CASSPDRGIQPQHF
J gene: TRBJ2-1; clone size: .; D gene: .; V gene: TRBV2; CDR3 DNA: TGTGCCAGCAGTGGGGACACGGACTACAATGAGCAGTTCTTC; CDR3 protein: CASSGDTDYNEQFF
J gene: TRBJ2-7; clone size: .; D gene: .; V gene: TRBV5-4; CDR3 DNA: TGTGCCAGCAGCCGAGGGTGGCAGCAAAGCTCCTACGAGCAGTACTTC; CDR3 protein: CASSRGWQQSSYEQYF
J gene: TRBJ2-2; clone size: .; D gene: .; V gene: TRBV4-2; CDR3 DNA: TGTGCCAGCAGCCAAGAGGTGGCTAGCACCGGGGAGCTGTTTTTT; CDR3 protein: CASSQEVASTGELFF
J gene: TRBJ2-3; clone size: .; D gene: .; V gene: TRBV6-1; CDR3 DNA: TGTGCCAGCAGTGAAGATGGGCGGAGAACTAACACAGATACGCAGTATTTT; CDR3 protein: CASSEDGRRTNTDTQYF
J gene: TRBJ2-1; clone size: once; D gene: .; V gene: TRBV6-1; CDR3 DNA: TGTGCCAGCTGCATGGCGAGCGGTGACAATGAGCAGTTCTTC; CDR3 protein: CASCMASGDNEQFF
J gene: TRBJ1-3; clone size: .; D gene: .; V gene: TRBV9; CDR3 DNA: TGTGCCAGCAGCGTAGAGTCCTCTGGAAACACCATATATTTT; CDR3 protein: CASSVESSGNTIYF
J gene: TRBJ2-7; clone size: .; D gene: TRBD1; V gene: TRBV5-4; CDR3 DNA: TGTGCCAGCAGATTCGGGACAGGGGGGGACGAGCAGTACTTC; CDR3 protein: CASRFGTGGDEQYF
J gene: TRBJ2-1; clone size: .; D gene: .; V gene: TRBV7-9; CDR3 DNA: TGTGCCAGCAGCCCCATCAATGAGCAGTTCTTC; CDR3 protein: CASSPINEQFF
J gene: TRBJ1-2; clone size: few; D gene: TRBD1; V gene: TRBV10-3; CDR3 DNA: TGTGCCATCAATGGACAGGGGGAAGAGTATGGCTACACCTTC; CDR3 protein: CAINGQGEEYGYTF
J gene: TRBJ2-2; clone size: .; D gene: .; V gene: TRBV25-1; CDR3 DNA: TGTGCCAGCAGTGAGCGAGCGTCCGGGGAGCTGTTTTTT; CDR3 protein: CASSERASGELFF
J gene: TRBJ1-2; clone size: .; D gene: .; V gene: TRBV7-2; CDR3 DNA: TGTGCCAGCAGCCCGAAGAAGACAGGTTCCCACTATGGCTACACCTTC; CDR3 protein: CASSPKKTGSHYGYTF
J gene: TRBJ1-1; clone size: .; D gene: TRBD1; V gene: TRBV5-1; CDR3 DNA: TGCGCCAGCAGACCCGGGACAGGGAACACTGAAGCTTTCTTT; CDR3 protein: CASRPGTGNTEAFF
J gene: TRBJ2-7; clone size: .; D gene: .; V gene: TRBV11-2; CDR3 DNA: TGTGCCAGCAGCTTAGCTTCAGGTAACTACGAGCAGTACTTC; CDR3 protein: CASSLASGNYEQYF
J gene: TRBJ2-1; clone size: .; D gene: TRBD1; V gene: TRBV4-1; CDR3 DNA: TGCGCCAGCAGCCATCGAGGACAGGGAATGGATGAGCAGTTCTTC; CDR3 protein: CASSHRGQGMDEQFF
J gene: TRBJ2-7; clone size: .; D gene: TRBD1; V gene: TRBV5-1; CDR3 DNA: TGCGCCAGCAGCCCCTGGACAGGGATGGGCTACGAGCAGTACTTC; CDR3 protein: CASSPWTGMGYEQYF
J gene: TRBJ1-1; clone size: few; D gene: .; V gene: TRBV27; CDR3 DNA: TGTGCCAGCAGGAACGACCTGAACACTGAAGCTTTCTTT; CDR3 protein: CASRNDLNTEAFF
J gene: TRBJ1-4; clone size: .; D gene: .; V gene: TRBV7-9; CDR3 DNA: TGTGCCAGCAGCTACGACAGCGGGAGTGCTGCGGAACTGTTTTTT; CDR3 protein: CASSYDSGSAAELFF
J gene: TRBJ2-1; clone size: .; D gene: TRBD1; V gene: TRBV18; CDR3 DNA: TGTGCCAGCTCAACGGACAGGGTGGAGGGGAATGAGCAGTTCTTC; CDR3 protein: CASSTDRVEGNEQFF